The 4 T cell receptor beta chains presented below share a single source sample, sequenced in a study of vaccination and CD4 T cells after COVID-19. No antigen has been assigned to these receptors. Treatment here: roughly ten-day PBMC culture with coronavirus spike peptide pools or control peptides (ViraFEST assay). Cultured CD4+ T-cell DNA underwent Oncomine TCR Beta short-read sequencing. TCRdb used MiXCR to reprocess the PCR reads, holding one entry per CDR3 protein. The table has around 20,000 distinct CDR3 sequences, under 45% seen once; the top ten hold roughly 6.2%. The specimen comprised CD4+ T cells from blood, cultured in vitro, sampled before SARS-CoV-2 vaccination. These receptor sequences come from a human donor who had recovered from COVID-19.

The chain uses TRBV6-1 and TRBJ2-7; 8 nucleotides match TRBD1. CDR1 is MNHNS and CDR2 is SASEGT in the germline V gene. V dropped 7 bases and J dropped 3; count of bases not matched to a gene: 8. This CDR3 comprises 14 residues. The CDR3 DNA reads TGTGCCAGCACCCCACCCGGGACAGGCTACGAGCAGTACTTC. It specifies CASTPPGTGYEQYF.

The rearrangement links TRBV11-2 to TRBJ2-5; TRBD2 matches at 8 bases. This CDR3 is 12 amino acids long. Germline lookup yields CDR1 SGHAT and CDR2 FQNNGV. Germline trimming cut 1 base from V and 10 bases from J; bases unmatched to any gene: 2. The DNA for the CDR3 is TGTGCCAGCAGCTTAGCGGCGGGGGGCCAGTACTTC. Amino acids: CASSLAAGGQYF.

V gene TRBV7-2 combines with J gene TRBJ2-2; no clear D. The germline V gene has CDR1 SGHTA and CDR2 FQGNSA. Trimming stripped 5 bases from V and 4 bases from J, with 11 bases between. The CDR3 has 14 amino acids. CDR3 residues: CASSPPASTGELFF. The CDR3 DNA reads as TGTGCCAGCAGCCCACCCGCGAGCACCGGGGAGCTGTTTTTT.

This clonotype was found a few times. V gene TRBV2 combines with J gene TRBJ1-5, with TRBD1 identical over 9 bases. V lost 6 bases and J lost 5; bases outside the gene matches: 17. This CDR3 has 18 residues. CDR1 is SNHLY and CDR2 is FYNNEI in the germline V gene. The CDR3 bases are TGTGCCAGCAGGGGGGTCCCGGGACAGGGCCTGTTGGATCAGCCCCAGCATTTT. This codes for CASRGVPGQGLLDQPQHF.